These T cell receptor beta chains were read from a single sample in a study of cytomegalovirus exposure and HLA in healthy donors. The repertoire was sequenced with immunoSEQ multiplex PCR; TCRdb's copy has only in-frame clones and lacks some. The sample lists over 100,000 clones, almost 80% occurring once. Sequencing was performed on PBMCs. These receptors all come from a man between 60 and 75 years old in good health and CMV-seropositive. Each CDR3 is given with its conserved first and last residue. Each record gives: D gene, clone size, V gene, J gene, CDR3 protein, CDR3 DNA. D genes are given only for firm matches. Rows may omit the clone size; those that give it use once, few, many or a size class.

d_gene: NA
abundance: NA
v_gene: TRBV19
j_gene: TRBJ1-5
CDR3aa: CASSILSGGNQPQHF
CDR3nt: TGTGCCAGTAGTATTTTATCGGGGGGCAATCAGCCCCAGCATTTT

d_gene: NA
abundance: NA
v_gene: TRBV1
j_gene: TRBJ2-7
CDR3aa: CTSSQGVGGEEQYF
CDR3nt: TGCACCAGCAGCCAAGGGGTCGGGGGGGAGGAGCAGTACTTC

d_gene: TRBD2
abundance: NA
v_gene: TRBV2
j_gene: TRBJ2-7
CDR3aa: CASSAGLETYEQYF
CDR3nt: TGTGCCAGCAGTGCAGGACTAGAGACCTACGAGCAGTACTTC

d_gene: TRBD1
abundance: few
v_gene: TRBV6-1
j_gene: TRBJ1-1
CDR3aa: CASRQGAENTEAFF
CDR3nt: TGTGCCAGCAGACAGGGGGCGGAGAACACTGAAGCTTTCTTT

d_gene: TRBD1
abundance: NA
v_gene: TRBV4-1
j_gene: TRBJ2-7
CDR3aa: CASSQADRENYEQYF
CDR3nt: TGCGCCAGCAGCCAAGCGGACAGGGAAAACTACGAGCAGTACTTC

d_gene: TRBD1
abundance: NA
v_gene: TRBV10-2
j_gene: TRBJ2-5
CDR3aa: CASSLPGQGRETQYF
CDR3nt: TGCGCCAGCAGTCTTCCGGGACAGGGAAGGGAGACCCAGTACTTC

d_gene: TRBD1
abundance: NA
v_gene: TRBV6-1
j_gene: TRBJ1-4
CDR3aa: CASGTGQTNEKLFF
CDR3nt: TGTGCCAGCGGGACGGGACAGACTAATGAAAAACTGTTTTTT

d_gene: TRBD1
abundance: NA
v_gene: TRBV19
j_gene: TRBJ2-7
CDR3aa: CASSRLHPGQNSYEQYF
CDR3nt: TGTGCCAGTAGCCGATTGCACCCGGGACAGAATAGCTACGAGCAGTACTTC

d_gene: TRBD1
abundance: NA
v_gene: TRBV27
j_gene: TRBJ1-1
CDR3aa: CASSLAGGVYEAFF
CDR3nt: TGTGCCAGCAGTTTGGCAGGGGGCGTTTATGAAGCTTTCTTT

d_gene: TRBD1
abundance: NA
v_gene: TRBV18
j_gene: TRBJ1-1
CDR3aa: CASSPRGGAPDTEAFF
CDR3nt: TGTGCCAGCTCACCACGAGGGGGCGCCCCGGACACTGAAGCTTTCTTT

d_gene: TRBD2
abundance: NA
v_gene: TRBV5-1
j_gene: TRBJ2-1
CDR3aa: CASSLKRGASTNNEQFF
CDR3nt: TGCGCCAGCAGCCTCAAGCGGGGGGCTTCGACAAACAATGAGCAGTTCTTC

d_gene: TRBD1
abundance: NA
v_gene: TRBV5-1
j_gene: TRBJ1-2
CDR3aa: CASSLAQGQGHNYGYTF
CDR3nt: TGCGCCAGCAGCTTGGCCCAGGGACAGGGTCATAACTATGGCTACACCTTC

d_gene: NA
abundance: NA
v_gene: TRBV6-5
j_gene: TRBJ1-1
CDR3aa: CASSSGTMNTEAFF
CDR3nt: TGTGCCAGCAGTTCCGGGACAATGAACACTGAAGCTTTCTTT

d_gene: TRBD2
abundance: NA
v_gene: TRBV18
j_gene: TRBJ2-2
CDR3aa: CASSPPLAAGELFF
CDR3nt: TGTGCCAGCTCACCTCCCCTAGCGGCCGGGGAGCTGTTTTTT

d_gene: NA
abundance: few
v_gene: TRBV7-2
j_gene: TRBJ1-2
CDR3aa: CASSLDRDSGYTF
CDR3nt: TGTGCCAGCAGCTTAGACAGGGATTCTGGCTACACCTTC

d_gene: NA
abundance: NA
v_gene: TRBV21-1
j_gene: TRBJ1-4
CDR3aa: CASGGGGREKLFF
CDR3nt: TGTGCCAGCGGAGGGGGGGGGCGCGAAAAACTGTTTTTT

d_gene: TRBD1
abundance: NA
v_gene: TRBV10-3
j_gene: TRBJ1-2
CDR3aa: CAISQGKGQGSGSGYTF
CDR3nt: TGTGCCATCAGCCAAGGGAAGGGACAGGGGTCAGGGAGTGGCTACACCTTC

d_gene: NA
abundance: NA
v_gene: TRBV27
j_gene: TRBJ2-7
CDR3aa: CASRPYGSQSLYEQYF
CDR3nt: TGTGCCAGCAGACCATATGGGAGCCAGTCACTCTACGAGCAGTACTTC

d_gene: TRBD1
abundance: NA
v_gene: TRBV18
j_gene: TRBJ1-6
CDR3aa: CASSPGQGFPPLHF
CDR3nt: TGTGCCAGCTCACCAGGACAGGGGTTTCCACCCCTCCACTTT

d_gene: NA
abundance: once
v_gene: TRBV18
j_gene: TRBJ2-1
CDR3aa: CASSPEGARSDEQFF
CDR3nt: TGTGCCAGCTCACCAGAGGGCGCGAGGTCGGATGAGCAGTTCTTC

d_gene: NA
abundance: NA
v_gene: TRBV18
j_gene: TRBJ1-1
CDR3aa: CASSPPDQGDTEAFF
CDR3nt: TGTGCCAGCTCACCACCGGACCAGGGCGACACTGAAGCTTTCTTT

d_gene: TRBD1
abundance: many
v_gene: TRBV5-4
j_gene: TRBJ1-1
CDR3aa: CASSLRTGQDTEAFF
CDR3nt: TGTGCCAGCAGCTTACGGACAGGGCAGGACACTGAAGCTTTCTTT

d_gene: NA
abundance: NA
v_gene: TRBV5-1
j_gene: TRBJ2-2
CDR3aa: CASTLGKVAATGELFF
CDR3nt: TGCGCCAGCACCTTGGGGAAGGTAGCGGCTACCGGGGAGCTGTTTTTT

d_gene: TRBD1
abundance: once
v_gene: TRBV10-3
j_gene: TRBJ1-1
CDR3aa: CAISERGQGSDTEAFF
CDR3nt: TGTGCCATCAGTGAGCGGGGACAGGGGTCGGACACTGAAGCTTTCTTT

d_gene: NA
abundance: NA
v_gene: TRBV4-1
j_gene: TRBJ1-6
CDR3aa: CASSQGATGASPLHF
CDR3nt: TGCGCCAGCAGCCAAGGGGCGACTGGGGCATCACCCCTCCACTTT

d_gene: TRBD1
abundance: NA
v_gene: TRBV6-4
j_gene: TRBJ1-6
CDR3aa: CASSVTGNGSPLHF
CDR3nt: TGTGCCAGCAGCGTGACAGGGAATGGTTCACCCCTCCACTTT

d_gene: NA
abundance: NA
v_gene: TRBV5-8
j_gene: TRBJ1-1
CDR3aa: CASSSAAGGPEAFF
CDR3nt: TGTGCCAGCAGTTCTGCCGCGGGGGGTCCTGAAGCTTTCTTT

d_gene: NA
abundance: NA
v_gene: TRBV11-2
j_gene: TRBJ1-4
CDR3aa: CASSSRDNKATNEKLFF
CDR3nt: TGTGCCAGCAGCTCCCGGGACAACAAAGCAACTAATGAAAAACTGTTTTTT

d_gene: TRBD1
abundance: NA
v_gene: TRBV18
j_gene: TRBJ2-3
CDR3aa: CASSAPTRGGADTQYF
CDR3nt: TGTGCCAGCTCCGCACCAACAAGAGGGGGCGCAGATACGCAGTATTTT

d_gene: NA
abundance: NA
v_gene: TRBV5-1
j_gene: TRBJ2-5
CDR3aa: CASSLSDQETQYF
CDR3nt: TGCGCCAGCAGCTTGAGCGATCAAGAGACCCAGTACTTC

d_gene: TRBD2
abundance: NA
v_gene: TRBV7-2
j_gene: TRBJ2-1
CDR3aa: CASRPGGNSYNEQFF
CDR3nt: TGTGCCAGCAGGCCCGGGGGGAACTCCTACAATGAGCAGTTCTTC

d_gene: NA
abundance: NA
v_gene: TRBV4-3
j_gene: TRBJ2-1
CDR3aa: CASSQDRGYNEQFF
CDR3nt: TGCGCCAGCAGCCAAGACAGGGGTTACAATGAGCAGTTCTTC

d_gene: TRBD2
abundance: NA
v_gene: TRBV4-2
j_gene: TRBJ2-1
CDR3aa: CASSQDRTSGANEQFF
CDR3nt: TGTGCCAGCAGCCAAGATAGGACTAGCGGGGCTAATGAGCAGTTCTTC

d_gene: NA
abundance: NA
v_gene: TRBV2
j_gene: TRBJ2-5
CDR3aa: CASSVDINQETQYF
CDR3nt: TGTGCCAGCAGTGTAGATATCAATCAAGAGACCCAGTACTTC

d_gene: NA
abundance: NA
v_gene: TRBV5-1
j_gene: TRBJ2-1
CDR3aa: CASSLGGDLYNEQFF
CDR3nt: TGCGCCAGCAGCTTGGGCGGGGACCTCTACAATGAGCAGTTCTTC

d_gene: NA
abundance: NA
v_gene: TRBV5-4
j_gene: TRBJ1-4
CDR3aa: CASSLAPGENEKLFF
CDR3nt: TGTGCCAGCAGCTTGGCCCCGGGTGAGAATGAAAAACTGTTTTTT

d_gene: NA
abundance: NA
v_gene: TRBV6-1
j_gene: TRBJ2-7
CDR3aa: CASSEDTGYDEQYF
CDR3nt: TGTGCCAGCAGTGAAGACACAGGGTACGACGAGCAGTACTTC

d_gene: NA
abundance: NA
v_gene: TRBV9
j_gene: TRBJ1-3
CDR3aa: CASSAQAAGAGNTIYF
CDR3nt: TGTGCCAGCAGCGCTCAGGCGGCAGGGGCCGGAAACACCATATATTTT

d_gene: NA
abundance: NA
v_gene: TRBV5-1
j_gene: TRBJ1-2
CDR3aa: CASSLGQEIYGYTF
CDR3nt: TGCGCCAGCAGCTTGGGTCAGGAAATCTATGGCTACACCTTC

d_gene: NA
abundance: NA
v_gene: TRBV29-1
j_gene: TRBJ1-2
CDR3aa: CSVEDGGGVNGYTF
CDR3nt: TGCAGCGTTGAAGATGGGGGAGGGGTGAATGGCTACACCTTC

d_gene: TRBD1
abundance: NA
v_gene: TRBV19
j_gene: TRBJ2-2
CDR3aa: CASWDRVYTGELFF
CDR3nt: TGTGCCAGCTGGGACAGAGTCTACACCGGGGAGCTGTTTTTT

d_gene: NA
abundance: NA
v_gene: TRBV11-2
j_gene: TRBJ2-7
CDR3aa: CASSLRGSYEQYF
CDR3nt: TGTGCCAGCAGCTTACGGGGCTCCTACGAGCAGTACTTC

d_gene: NA
abundance: NA
v_gene: TRBV5-1
j_gene: TRBJ1-1
CDR3aa: CASSLGAGAGDLNTEAFF
CDR3nt: TGCGCCAGCAGCTTGGGGGCAGGGGCCGGAGACTTGAACACTGAAGCTTTCTTT

d_gene: NA
abundance: NA
v_gene: TRBV6-5
j_gene: TRBJ1-3
CDR3aa: CASKIDIWSNTIYF
CDR3nt: TGTGCCAGCAAAATAGATATCTGGAGTAACACCATATATTTT

d_gene: TRBD2
abundance: NA
v_gene: TRBV7-6
j_gene: TRBJ2-7
CDR3aa: CASSQTSGGNYEQYF
CDR3nt: TGTGCCAGCAGCCAGACTAGCGGGGGGAACTACGAGCAGTACTTC

d_gene: NA
abundance: NA
v_gene: TRBV18
j_gene: TRBJ1-2
CDR3aa: CASSPTEIYGYTF
CDR3nt: TGTGCCAGCTCACCGACAGAGATATATGGCTACACCTTC

d_gene: TRBD1
abundance: NA
v_gene: TRBV2
j_gene: TRBJ1-3
CDR3aa: CASTGQVPLSGNTIYF
CDR3nt: TGTGCCAGCACCGGACAGGTGCCCCTCTCTGGAAACACCATATATTTT

d_gene: TRBD1
abundance: NA
v_gene: TRBV9
j_gene: TRBJ1-1
CDR3aa: CASSDRQGLWLNTEAFF
CDR3nt: TGTGCCAGCAGCGACCGACAGGGTTTGTGGTTGAACACTGAAGCTTTCTTT

d_gene: NA
abundance: NA
v_gene: TRBV7-6
j_gene: TRBJ2-7
CDR3aa: CARSSPGLIVHEQYF
CDR3nt: TGTGCCCGCAGCTCACCTGGACTCATTGTCCACGAGCAGTACTTC

d_gene: TRBD1
abundance: few
v_gene: TRBV19
j_gene: TRBJ2-1
CDR3aa: CASSARQGDLVEQFF
CDR3nt: TGTGCCAGTAGTGCTCGACAGGGCGACCTGGTTGAGCAGTTCTTC

d_gene: TRBD1
abundance: NA
v_gene: TRBV6-1
j_gene: TRBJ2-2
CDR3aa: CASRTGTGNTGELFF
CDR3nt: TGTGCCAGCAGGACGGGGACAGGGAACACCGGGGAGCTGTTTTTT